One sample yielded the 29 T cell receptor beta chains listed below, sequenced in a study of blood T cell repertoires in COVID-19. Assay: immunoSEQ multiplex PCR; the TCRdb copy retains only in-frame clones and omits some. The data contain approximately 220,000 clones, less than 90% of them seen just once; the ten biggest clones take up approximately 6.8%. Sequencing was done on a sample of PBMCs or T cells enriched from blood (not recorded which). The receptor source for this set is a woman aged 40 to 50 who had recovered from COVID-19.

This clone was detected only once. The chain carries TRBV10-1 and TRBJ2-5; 12 nucleotides match TRBD2. J lost 2 bases, V lost 5 bases, and 3 bases had no gene match. Germline V CDR1 and CDR2: WNHNN, SYGVQD (reference sequence). The CDR3 totals 15 residues. This CDR3 is CASSLGLAGQETQYF. The CDR3 region has the DNA TGCGCCAGCAGTCTAGGACTAGCGGGACAAGAGACCCAGTACTTC.

To note about this clone: Other DNA sequences in this sample translate to the same CDR3. The genes are TRBV18 and TRBJ1-1; the match to TRBD1 covers 7 bases. The CDR3 totals 14 residues. The trim removed 3 bases at V and 1 base at J, leaving 2 bases unmatched. CDR1 is KGHSH, CDR2 LQKENI, per germline. CDR3 DNA sequence: TGTGCCAGCTCACCGGGACAGCCGAACACTGAAGCTTTCTTT. Translating gives CASSPGQPNTEAFF.

The V call is TRBV3-1 (or the pseudogene TRBV3-2), the J call TRBJ1-6; D is uncertain. CDR1 and CDR2 from the germline V gene are LGHDT and YNNKEL (reference sequence). CDR3 size: 14 residues. Deletions cut 1 base from V and 7 bases from J, with 8 bases between. CDR3 sequence: CASSQVRGNSPLHF. The DNA of the CDR3 is TGTGCCAGCAGCCAAGTGCGGGGAAATTCACCCCTCCACTTT.

This chain joins TRBV19 and TRBJ2-2; a weak D match, TRBD2 (6 bases). This CDR3 is 14 amino acids long. With 8 bases removed from V and 2 bases from J, the gap between germline ends came to 12 bases. Germline lookup yields CDR1 LNHDA and CDR2 SQIVND (reference sequence). CDR3 residues: CASHKGLNTGELFF. Written as DNA, the CDR3 is TGTGCCAGTCACAAGGGACTTAACACCGGGGAGCTGTTTTTT.

This sequence joins TRBV5-1 and TRBJ1-2, with a tentative D call TRBD1 (6 bases). The CDR3 covers 14 residues. V lost 0 bases and J lost 0, with 6 bases in between. Germline lookup yields CDR1 SGHRS and CDR2 YFSETQ. The CDR3 reads CASSLGQANYGYTF. For the CDR3, the DNA is TGCGCCAGCAGCTTGGGACAGGCTAACTATGGCTACACCTTC.

This clone has only one observation. This rearrangement joins TRBV5-1 to TRBJ1-6; D is perhaps TRBD1 (5 bases). The CDR3 loop spans 14 amino acids. Germline CDR1 and CDR2: SGHRS and YFSETQ. Trimming removed 1 base at V and 5 bases at J, with 7 bases between. CDR3 sequence: CASSLSGNNSPLHF. CDR3 nucleotide sequence: TGCGCCAGCAGCTTGTCAGGGAATAATTCACCCCTCCACTTT.

V usage is TRBV10-3 and J usage is TRBJ2-3, with D perhaps TRBD2 (6 bases). Germline V gene data show CDR1 as ENHRY and CDR2 as SYGVKD. Trimming stripped 6 bases from V and 3 bases from J, with 13 bases between. The CDR3 has 14 residues. The chain's CDR3 is CAIRGGKATDTQYF. In DNA form, the CDR3 reads TGTGCCATCAGGGGCGGGAAGGCGACAGATACGCAGTATTTT.

The rearrangement uses TRBV5-4 and TRBJ2-7, with unresolved D. With 1 base removed from V and 2 bases from J, the gap between germline ends came to 7 bases. The CDR3 is made up of 13 amino acids. Per germline, CDR1 SGHNT and CDR2 YYREEE (reference sequence). The CDR3 loop is CASSLMPTYEQYV. CDR3 nucleotides: TGTGCCAGCAGCTTGATGCCTACCTACGAGCAGTACGTC.

There are many counts of this clone. V gene TRBV2 combines with J gene TRBJ1-5, with D perhaps TRBD1 (5 bases). Germline assignment: CDR1 SNHLY and CDR2 FYNNEI. The germline V and J ends were trimmed by 5 bases and 4 bases, with 12 bases remaining between them. The CDR3 extends over 14 amino acids. The CDR3 loop reads CASSNRQGNQPQHF. In DNA form, the CDR3 reads TGTGCCAGCAGTAATAGGCAGGGAAATCAGCCCCAGCATTTT.

The V call is TRBV30, the J call TRBJ1-2; a possible D gene is TRBD1 (5 bases). The CDR3 is made up of 10 amino acids. Trimming took 3 bases from V and 8 from J, leaving 7 bases between them. Per the germline V gene, CDR1 is GTSNPN and CDR2 is SVGIG (reference sequence). The CDR3, as DNA: TGTGCCTGGAGAGGGGTCGGCTACACCTTC. It specifies CAWRGVGYTF.

V usage is TRBV29-1 and J usage is TRBJ1-4, with D hard to call. The V end was cut by 5 bases, the J end by 7 bases, with 11 bases between. Germline V gene lookup returns CDR1 SQVTM and CDR2 ANQGSEA. The CDR3 consists of 12 residues. CDR3 DNA sequence: TGCAGCGTTATGAGGGATACTGAAAAACTGTTTTTT. Translated: CSVMRDTEKLFF. Combining the CDR3 with reference TRBV29-1 and TRBJ1-4 gives the whole variable domain SAVISQKPSRDICQRGTSLTIQCQVDSQVTMMFWYRQQPGQSLTLIATANQGSEATYESGFVIDKFPISRPNLTFSTLTVSNMSPEDSSIYLCSVMRDTEKLFFGSGTQLSVL.

The chain is built from TRBV18 and TRBJ1-4, with 7 bases fitting TRBD1. Germline V gene lookup returns CDR1 KGHSH and CDR2 LQKENI. V shed 4 bases, J shed 5 bases, and the junction held 4 bases outside the gene matches. The CDR3 spans 14 residues. Here the CDR3 DNA reads TGTGCCAGCTCACGAGGGACAGAGAATGAAAAACTGTTTTTT. Translated, it gives CASSRGTENEKLFF.

This clone was seen once. CDR3 amino acids: CASSLSVYGYTF. The CDR3 DNA reads as TGTGCCAGCAGTTTATCAGTCTATGGCTACACCTTC. This sequence joins TRBV12-3 or TRBV12-4 and TRBJ1-2; no firm D call. CDR3 length: 12 amino acids. Trimming took 2 bases from V and 4 from J, leaving 5 bases between them.

V usage is TRBV7-2 and J usage is TRBJ1-4; weak D call: TRBD1 (5 bases). Germline V gene lookup returns CDR1 SGHTA and CDR2 FQGNSA. Trimming stripped 3 bases from V and 8 bases from J, with 13 bases between. CDR3 length: 14 amino acids. In nucleotides, the CDR3 is TGTGCCAGCAGCTTTGGAGGGGCTGAGGAAAAACTGTTTTTT. Translating it yields CASSFGGAEEKLFF.

A few counts support this clone. The same CDR3 also results from other DNA sequences found in this sample. This chain uses TRBV28 with TRBJ2-2; 8 bases are shared with TRBD2. Germline loops: CDR1 MDHEN, CDR2 SYDVKM. V dropped 4 bases and J dropped 8; count of bases not matched to a gene: 6. There are 14 residues in the CDR3. CDR3 bases: TGTGCCAGCAGTTCGGGACTAGTCACTGGGGAGCTGTTTTTT. Translated, it gives CASSSGLVTGELFF.

The V gene is TRBV28, the J gene TRBJ2-7; tentative D call: TRBD1 (5 bases). V was cut by 2 bases and J by 6 bases, with 14 bases left in between. There are 14 residues in the CDR3. Per the germline V gene, CDR1 is MDHEN and CDR2 is SYDVKM. Here the CDR3 reads CASSLLQEPFEQYV. Written as DNA, the CDR3 is TGTGCCAGCAGTTTACTACAGGAACCCTTCGAGCAGTACGTC.

This rearrangement joins TRBV7-9 to TRBJ1-6, with D unclear. The germline V and J ends were trimmed by 5 bases and 6 bases, with 11 bases remaining between them. The CDR3 loop spans 14 amino acids. Germline V gives CDR1 SEHNR, CDR2 FQNEAQ (reference sequence). The CDR3 bases are TGTGCCAGCAGCCCCCCCGGAGCTAATTCACCCCTCCACTTT. Its translation: CASSPPGANSPLHF.

This clone was seen just once. This chain links TRBV24-1 with TRBJ2-1, with TRBD2 matching over 12 bases. This CDR3 comprises 16 residues. Germline V gene lookup returns CDR1 KGHDR and CDR2 SFDVKD. V was pared by 3 bases and J by 4 bases, with 3 bases of the junction left unmatched. CDR3 bases: TGTGCCACCAGTGATCCTAGCGGGGGGGTTTACAATGAGCAGTTCTTC. Amino acid sequence: CATSDPSGGVYNEQFF.

This clone was detected only a few times. V usage is TRBV5-4 and J usage is TRBJ1-6, with 8 bases fitting TRBD1. The V gene end was trimmed by 1 base and the J gene end by 10 bases; junction bases not matched to a gene: 7. Germline CDR1 and CDR2: SGHNT and YYREEE (reference sequence). This CDR3 has 15 amino acids. The CDR3 loop is CASSLMDRETSPLHF. CDR3 bases: TGTGCCAGCAGCTTGATGGACAGGGAAACCTCACCCCTCCACTTT.

The CDR3 protein is CASSLDRGLAGGFEQFF. The DNA of the CDR3 is TGTGCCAGCAGCTTAGATAGGGGGCTAGCGGGAGGGTTTGAGCAGTTCTTC. V and J are TRBV7-2 and TRBJ2-1; 12 nucleotides line up with TRBD2. This CDR3 is 17 amino acids long. The V gene's germline CDR1 is SGHTA and CDR2 FQGNSA. Trimming took 1 base from V and 9 from J; bases not matched to a gene: 10.

The chain links TRBV3-1 (or the pseudogene TRBV3-2) to TRBJ2-5; D may be TRBD1 (6 bases). Between the trimmed V and J ends, which lost 6 bases and 3 bases, there was a span of 11 bases. This CDR3 has 13 amino acids. CDR1 LGHDT and CDR2 YNNKEL come from the germline V gene (reference sequence). The CDR3 spells CASRYRAKETQYF. The CDR3 nucleotides are TGTGCCAGCAGGTACAGGGCCAAAGAGACCCAGTACTTC.

This chain links TRBV19 with TRBJ2-5; D remains ambiguous. CDR1 is LNHDA and CDR2 is SQIVND in the germline V gene (reference sequence). This CDR3 region has 16 residues. Trimming took off 1 base at V and 2 bases at J, with 14 bases between the two ends. The CDR3 sequence: CASSIGTHIQQETQYF. The CDR3 DNA sequence: TGTGCCAGTAGTATAGGAACGCACATACAACAAGAGACCCAGTACTTC.

The rearrangement joins TRBV11-3 to TRBJ2-2; D uncertain. V was trimmed by 0 bases and J by 7 bases, leaving 3 bases between them. This CDR3 region has 12 residues. The V gene's germline CDR1 is SGHNT and CDR2 YENEEA. CDR3 region: CASSLELGELFF. The CDR3 nucleotides are TGTGCCAGCAGCTTAGAACTCGGGGAGCTGTTTTTT.

This clone was observed a few times. The V and J genes are TRBV28 and TRBJ1-2; unclear D gene. This CDR3 is 14 amino acids long. V was cut by 6 bases and J by 5 bases, with 16 bases left in between. Germline V gene lookup returns CDR1 MDHEN and CDR2 SYDVKM. CDR3 sequence: CASSPEMRAYGYTF. The CDR3 nucleotides read TGTGCCAGCAGCCCCGAGATGAGGGCTTATGGCTACACCTTC.

V gene TRBV4-2 combines with J gene TRBJ1-2; 8 positions match TRBD1. This CDR3 has 16 residues. V dropped 0 bases and J dropped 4; count of bases not matched to a gene: 7. Germline CDR1 LGHNA, CDR2 YNFKEQ. The CDR3 bases are TGTGCCAGCAGCCAAGATCGAGGACAGGGACCCTATGGCTACACCTTC. This translates into CASSQDRGQGPYGYTF.

This chain joins TRBV7-9 and TRBJ2-2, with D possibly TRBD1 on 6 matching bases. The V and J ends lost 7 bases and 1 base respectively, with 10 bases between them. CDR1 SEHNR and CDR2 FQNEAQ come from the germline V gene (reference sequence). The CDR3 runs 14 residues. CDR3 nucleotide sequence: TGTGCCAGCACCACACAGGGGAACACCGGGGAGCTGTTTTTT. Encoded protein: CASTTQGNTGELFF.

The chain has TRBV2 and TRBJ1-4, with 7 bases lining up with TRBD1. Germline V gene lookup returns CDR1 SNHLY and CDR2 FYNNEI. The CDR3 consists of 13 residues. The trim removed 5 bases at V and 10 bases at J, leaving 7 bases unmatched. The CDR3 DNA follows: TGTGCCAGCAGTCCTACAGGGGTTGGAAAACTGTTTTTT. It translates to CASSPTGVGKLFF. Variable domain in full (rest from reference TRBV2 and TRBJ1-4): EPEVTQTPSHQVTQMGQEVILRCVPISNHLYFYWYRQILGQKVEFLVSFYNNEISEKSEIFDDQFSVERPDGSNFTLKIRSTKLEDSAMYFCASSPTGVGKLFFGSGTQLSVL.

The CDR3 bases are TGTGCCACCTCTGCAGGGAACATGAACACTGAAGCTTTCTTT. Protein: CATSAGNMNTEAFF. This chain links TRBV5-4 with TRBJ1-1, with D possibly being TRBD1 (5 bases). CDR1 is SGHNT, CDR2 YYREEE, per germline (reference sequence). With 9 bases removed from V and 0 bases from J, the gap between germline ends came to 15 bases. This CDR3 comprises 14 residues.

The CDR3 sequence: CASSLQGRQPTDTQYF. CDR3 nucleotide sequence: TGTGCCAGCAGCTTACAGGGTCGGCAGCCCACAGATACGCAGTATTTT. This chain joins TRBV7-3 and TRBJ2-3, with TRBD1 as a possible D gene (5 bases). This CDR3 region has 16 residues. CDR1 and CDR2 (germline): SGHTA, FQGTGA. Trimming pared 2 bases from V and 2 bases from J, leaving 14 bases between. The full variable domain, completed using reference TRBV7-3 and TRBJ2-3, is GAGVSQTPSNKVTEKGKYVELRCDPISGHTALYWYRQSLGQGPEFLIYFQGTGAADDSGLPNDRFFAVRPEGSVSTLKIQRTERGDSAVYLCASSLQGRQPTDTQYFGPGTRLTVL.